This TCR beta chain was captured by sequencing in a study of blood T cell repertoires in COVID-19. Study in general: Italy, Spain and the United States were the sources of the convalescent and acute COVID-19 samples. Sample material is recorded as cDNA or gDNA derived from T cells, B-cell-depleted T cells, or PBMCs.

The length of the CDR3 is 14 residues. Between the trimmed V and J ends, which lost 4 bases and 7 bases, there was a span of 17 bases. Germline V lookup: CDR1 SGHDT, CDR2 YYEEEE. In the original processing: By means of reference gene primer amplification, nucleated cell counts were estimated. Data came from immunoSEQ multiplex PCR; TCRdb stores just in-frame clones and leaves some out. Clone size and V and J calls were adopted from that table, with D and trimming inferred from the DNA. The data show 35,000 or so clones, 81% seen once. The sequence came from an elderly man with active or convalescent COVID-19. The rearrangement joins TRBV5-6 to TRBJ1-2, with D perhaps TRBD1 (6 bases). Sequencing used peripheral blood. Here the CDR3 reads CASSPTGQKFGYTF. CDR3 DNA: TGTGCCAGCAGCCCAACGGGACAAAAGTTTGGCTACACCTTC.